Below are 19 T cell receptor beta chains sequenced from a single sample in a study of Graves' ophthalmopathy and Graves' hyperthyroidism. Scientists amplified the TCR beta CDR3 regions from RNA transcripts. Second-round multiplex PCR followed a first-round RT-PCR using HTBI primers. TCRdb independently ran MiXCR on the multiplex PCR reads; one entry per CDR3 protein. The table shows about 700,000 distinct CDR3 sequences, with around 40% occurring only once. Sample: peripheral blood. The source of these receptors is an adult man with Graves' ophthalmopathy.

This clonotype was detected many times. The V and J genes are TRBV10-2 and TRBJ1-1, with TRBD1 as a possible D gene (5 bases). The germline gives CDR1 WSHSY, CDR2 SAAADI. V lost 7 bases, J lost 5 bases, and 14 bases lay in between. The CDR3 runs to 13 residues. The CDR3 region is CASTYPRGTEAFF. The CDR3 nucleotides are TGCGCCAGCACTTACCCCCGGGGGACTGAAGCTTTCTTT.

The V and J genes are TRBV25-1 and TRBJ2-7; no definite D call. The end of the DNA aligns better with TRBJ1-2, so the J call may be wrong. The germline gives CDR1 MGHDK, CDR2 SYGVNS. The CDR3 runs to 14 residues. As DNA, the CDR3 is TGTGCCAGCAGTTACGGCGGGAGCAACTATGGCTACACCTTC. Translation gives CASSYGGSNYGYTF.

This clonotype was seen at least ten times. The CDR3 DNA reads as TGTGCCACCAGCAGAGTAAGCACTAGCAGGGAGACCCAGTACTTC. It codes for CATSRVSTSRETQYF. This sequence joins TRBV15 and TRBJ2-5, with a weak D call TRBD2 (6 bases). V lost 1 base, J lost 5 bases, and 14 bases lay in between. The germline V gene encodes CDR1 LNHNV and CDR2 YYDKDF (reference sequence). The CDR3 extends over 15 amino acids. The full variable domain, with the rest looked up from reference TRBV15 and TRBJ2-5, is DAMVIQNPRYQVTQFGKPVTLSCSQTLNHNVMYWYQQKSSQAPKLLFHYYDKDFNNEADTPDNFQSRRPNTSFCFLDIRSPGLGDTAMYLCATSRVSTSRETQYFGPGTRLLVL.

V usage is TRBV28 and J usage is TRBJ1-5; no clear D gene. The ends were cut back, 8 bases at V and 12 bases at J, with 8 bases in the middle. CDR3 length: 9 residues. The germline V gene has CDR1 MDHEN and CDR2 SYDVKM. For the CDR3, the DNA is TGTGCCAGCGGTAGGGTCCAGCATTTT. It codes for CASGRVQHF.

In this sample, this clonotype turned up a few times. The chain joins TRBV2 to TRBJ2-6; 8 nucleotides align to TRBD1. The CDR3 has 15 residues. V was pared by 8 bases and J by 4 bases, with 7 bases of the junction left unmatched. Germline CDR1 SNHLY, CDR2 FYNNEI. The CDR3 loop reads CASSQTGDGANVLTF. CDR3 DNA sequence: TGTGCCAGCTCACAGACAGGGGACGGGGCCAACGTCCTGACTTTC.

A word on this clonotype: One end of the junction does not line up with germline, which may come from a read error. The genes are TRBV11-2 and TRBJ2-7; 7 nucleotides line up with TRBD1. The CDR3 totals 13 residues. Germline loops: CDR1 SGHAT, CDR2 FQNNGV. CDR3 amino acids: CASTWGQSSEQYF. In nucleotides, the CDR3 is TGTGCCAGCACATGGGGACAGTCCTCCGAGCAGTACTTC. The full variable domain, rest sourced from reference TRBV11-2 and TRBJ2-7, is EAGVAQSPRYKIIEKRQSVAFWCNPISGHATLYWYQQILGQGPKLLIQFQNNGVVDDSQLPKDRFSAERLKGVDSTLKIQPAKLEDSAVYLCASTWGQSSEQYFGPGTRLTVT.

The chain is built from TRBV29-1 and TRBJ2-5, with D perhaps given as TRBD1 or TRBD2 (9 bases each). This CDR3 has 15 amino acids. Germline V gives CDR1 SQVTM, CDR2 ANQGSEA. The V end was cut by 3 bases, the J end by 5 bases, with 19 bases between. CDR3 coding DNA: TGCAGCGTTGATTCTAGCGGGACAGGGCAGGAGACCCAGTACTTC. Translation gives CSVDSSGTGQETQYF. Based on the CDR3 plus reference TRBV29-1 and TRBJ2-5, the full variable domain is SAVISQKPSRDICQRGTSLTIQCQVDSQVTMMFWYRQQPGQSLTLIATANQGSEATYESGFVIDKFPISRPNLTFSTLTVSNMSPEDSSIYLCSVDSSGTGQETQYFGPGTRLLVL.

The chain has TRBV7-9 and TRBJ2-6, with TRBD1 matching 7 bases. This CDR3 has 17 residues. V shed 9 bases and J 0 bases; nucleotides not matched to a gene: 11. Germline CDR1 is SEHNR and CDR2 is FQNEAQ (reference sequence). The CDR3 loop reads CASIKAGGSSGANVLTF. CDR3 coding DNA: TGTGCCAGTATTAAGGCAGGGGGAAGCTCTGGGGCCAACGTCCTGACTTTC.

In its sample, this clonotype was seen many times. V and J are TRBV7-9 and TRBJ2-6; D uncertain. The germline V gene has CDR1 SEHNR and CDR2 FQNEAQ (reference sequence). There are 17 residues in the CDR3. V dropped 5 bases and J dropped 0 bases, with 14 bases sitting between them. For the CDR3, the DNA is TGTGCCAGCAGCCCCCCGGTTTGGGCCTCTGGGGCCAACGTCCTGACTTTC. Its protein is CASSPPVWASGANVLTF.

In its sample, this clonotype was seen a few times. This sequence joins TRBV7-9 and TRBJ2-2, with 9 bases fitting TRBD2. Germline assignment: CDR1 SEHNR and CDR2 FQNEAQ (reference sequence). The CDR3 spans 17 residues. V dropped 3 bases and J dropped 5; count of bases not matched to a gene: 10. DNA for the CDR3: TGTGCCAGCAGCTTTCTAGCGGGGATTAGTGGTACCGGGGAGCTGTTTTTT. Protein product: CASSFLAGISGTGELFF.

The chain couples TRBV12-3 or TRBV12-4 to TRBJ2-2; D ambiguous. Trimming removed 6 bases from V and 0 bases from J, with 8 bases in between. CDR3 length equals 14 residues. DNA of the CDR3: TGTGCCAGCAGGACGAGGTCGAACACCGGGGAGCTGTTTTTT. Translating gives CASRTRSNTGELFF.

J is TRBJ2-2 and V is TRBV25-1; D is undetermined. The germline V gene encodes CDR1 MGHDK and CDR2 SYGVNS. Trimming removed 6 bases at V and 5 bases at J, with 16 bases between. This CDR3 comprises 15 residues. The CDR3 reads CASRPPGSATGELFF. Written as DNA, the CDR3 is TGTGCCAGCAGACCCCCAGGCTCGGCGACCGGGGAGCTGTTTTTT.

This chain joins TRBV11-2 and TRBJ1-4; D not certain. Trimming cost V 8 bases and J 8 bases, with 21 bases left between them. Germline values: CDR1 SGHAT, CDR2 FQNNGV. The CDR3 loop spans 15 amino acids. In DNA, the CDR3 is TGTGCCAGCGCTGAAACCCTTCTGGATCCGGAAAAACTGTTTTTT. It is translated as CASAETLLDPEKLFF.

V is TRBV7-2 and J is TRBJ2-5; D is uncertain. The CDR3 is 15 amino acids. The V end was cut by 5 bases, the J end by 1 base, with 14 bases between. Germline lookup yields CDR1 SGHTA and CDR2 FQGNSA. CDR3 in DNA: TGTGCCAGCAGCCTTAACGTTGACCGCCAAGAGACCCAGTACTTC. It translates to CASSLNVDRQETQYF.

As for this clonotype: The junction departs from germline at one end; a sequencing error may be responsible. J is TRBJ1-3 and V is TRBV9; a weak D match, TRBD1 (5 bases). The CDR3 is 16 amino acids. Germline V gene lookup returns CDR1 SGDLS and CDR2 YYNGEE. The CDR3 reads CVSSALAGGVGNTIYF. The CDR3 DNA sequence: TGTGTCAGCAGTGCCCTAGCCGGGGGGGTTGGAAACACCATATATTTT.

The chain uses TRBV7-9 and TRBJ2-7; 9 bases agree with TRBD2. This CDR3 has 17 residues. Germline assignment: CDR1 SEHNR and CDR2 FQNEAQ (reference sequence). Trimming took 2 bases from V and 0 from J; bases not matched to a gene: 8. CDR3 DNA: TGTGCCAGCAGCTTATGGGCTAGCGGGGTGAGCTCCTACGAGCAGTACTTC. It codes for CASSLWASGVSSYEQYF.

This clonotype was observed once. This chain connects TRBV15 to TRBJ1-1; D is perhaps TRBD1 (5 bases). Per the germline V gene, CDR1 is LNHNV and CDR2 is YYDKDF (reference sequence). The CDR3 loop spans 17 amino acids. With 0 bases removed from V and 6 bases from J, the gap between germline ends came to 20 bases. In DNA, the CDR3 is TGTGCCACCAGCAGAGATAGGCTAGTCTCCGGGGGTTCTGAAGCTTTCTTT. Protein: CATSRDRLVSGGSEAFF. The variable domain in full, with the rest retrieved from reference TRBV15 and TRBJ1-1, is DAMVIQNPRYQVTQFGKPVTLSCSQTLNHNVMYWYQQKSSQAPKLLFHYYDKDFNNEADTPDNFQSRRPNTSFCFLDIRSPGLGDTAMYLCATSRDRLVSGGSEAFFGQGTRLTVV.

The sample holds a few counts of this clonotype. The CDR3 region is CSATRPGQGAGTEAFF. CDR3 bases: TGCAGTGCTACCAGACCGGGACAGGGGGCCGGCACTGAAGCTTTCTTT. J is TRBJ1-1 and V is TRBV20-1; TRBD1 aligns across 12 bases. The CDR3 consists of 16 residues. After removal of 4 bases from V and 4 bases from J, the junction contained 10 bases not matched to a gene. CDR1 and CDR2 (germline): DFQATT, SNEGSKA (reference sequence).

Worth noting for this clonotype: The junction departs from the called germline gene at one end, perhaps through a read error. The rearrangement joins TRBV25-1 to TRBJ2-2, with D tentatively TRBD1 (6 bases). The CDR3 runs to 16 residues. Germline loops: CDR1 MGHDK, CDR2 SYGVNS. CDR3 residues: CVSSFQGPTNTGELFF. CDR3 in DNA: TGTGTCAGCAGTTTTCAGGGGCCGACGAACACCGGGGAGCTGTTTTTT.